These T cell receptor beta chains were read from a single sample in a study of technical replicates of blood from several donors. Profiled with immunoSEQ multiplex PCR; TCRdb holds only in-frame clones, not every one. This sample has 70,000 to 95,000 clones; approximately 96% occur once, and the top ten carry approximately 0.18%. The sequenced sample was T cells isolated from PBMCs. These receptors originate from a human donor in good health. Each CDR3 is given with its conserved first and last residue. The D gene is left open where the match is weak. Not all rows give a size; the values are once, few, many and, for expanded clones, a class.

D,V,J,size,CDR3,DNA
TRBD1,TRBV25-1,TRBJ1-4,NA,CASSAGTGGRREKLFF,TGTGCCAGCAGTGCCGGGACAGGGGGTCGGAGGGAAAAACTGTTTTTT
NA,TRBV4-2,TRBJ2-3,NA,CASSQDTRPGLDTQYF,TGTGCCAGCAGCCAAGATACCCGTCCGGGGTTAGATACGCAGTATTTT
TRBD1,TRBV11-2,TRBJ1-1,NA,CASSFDRASEAFF,TGTGCCAGCAGCTTTGACAGGGCTTCTGAAGCTTTCTTT
NA,TRBV10-1,TRBJ2-1,NA,CASSRGSYNEQFF,TGCGCCAGCAGTCGAGGCAGTTACAATGAGCAGTTCTTC
NA,TRBV10-2,TRBJ2-5,NA,CASSVLAPWRETQYF,TGCGCCAGCAGTGTTCTAGCGCCATGGCGAGAGACCCAGTACTTC
TRBD1,TRBV7-9,TRBJ2-3,NA,CASSFYRGGTDTQYF,TGTGCCAGCAGTTTCTACAGGGGAGGCACAGATACGCAGTATTTT
NA,TRBV4-1,TRBJ1-2,NA,CASSRTRDTHGYTF,TGCGCCAGCAGCCGGACCCGGGACACCCATGGCTACACCTTC
NA,TRBV5-1,TRBJ1-1,NA,CASSSAQNTEAFF,TGCGCCAGCAGCTCTGCACAGAACACTGAAGCTTTCTTT
NA,TRBV7-9,TRBJ1-2,NA,CASSLIAGANGYTF,TGTGCCAGCAGCTTAATTGCAGGGGCCAACGGCTACACCTTC
NA,TRBV25-1,TRBJ2-7,NA,CASSEYTYEQYF,TGTGCCAGCAGTGAATATACCTACGAGCAGTACTTC
TRBD2,TRBV4-1,TRBJ2-1,NA,CASSPFLDGGGSYNEQFF,TGCGCCAGCAGCCCCTTTTTAGACGGGGGGGGCTCCTACAATGAGCAGTTCTTC
NA,TRBV4-1,TRBJ2-1,once,CASSQVDIRGPSYNEQFF,TGCGCCAGCAGCCAAGTAGACATCAGGGGACCCTCCTACAATGAGCAGTTCTTC
NA,TRBV6-1,TRBJ2-7,once,CASSRQGRSYEQYF,TGTGCCAGCAGTCGCCAGGGAAGGTCCTACGAGCAGTACTTC
TRBD2,TRBV27,TRBJ2-1,NA,CASSWGLAGNYNEQFF,TGTGCCAGCAGTTGGGGACTAGCGGGGAACTACAATGAGCAGTTCTTC